The 6 T cell receptor beta chains presented below share a single source sample, sequenced in a study of early T cells in non-severe SARS-CoV-2 infection. Each CDR3 protein gets one entry after TCRdb re-called the 5' RACE reads with MiXCR. The sample contains some 45,000 distinct CDR3 sequences, less than 6.5% of which appear only once. The sequences come from whole blood, collected at baseline. The receptors shown here come from an adult who was a healthcare worker with PCR-confirmed SARS-CoV-2 infection or an uninfected control (not recorded which).

This clonotype came up many times. The chain recombines TRBV7-9 with TRBJ2-6; unclear D gene. V lost 5 bases, J lost 0 bases, and 5 bases lay in between. Germline V lookup: CDR1 SEHNR, CDR2 FQNEAQ (reference sequence). The CDR3 has 14 amino acids. CDR3 in DNA: TGTGCCAGCAGCAATAGCTCTGGGGCCAACGTCCTGACTTTC. Translated, it gives CASSNSSGANVLTF.

This clonotype was counted only a few times. This chain connects TRBV12-5 to TRBJ1-2, with D unclear. The germline CDR1 and CDR2 sequences are LGHNT and FRNRAP. This CDR3 comprises 15 residues. The V end lost 5 bases, the J end lost 2 bases, and 15 bases lay between the germline ends. The CDR3 protein is CASGPRARSNYGYTF. CDR3 nucleotides: TGTGCTAGTGGTCCCCGAGCCAGGTCAAACTATGGCTACACCTTC.

In its sample, this clonotype was seen many times. The rearrangement uses TRBV7-2 and TRBJ2-3, with 7 bases that match TRBD2. The CDR3 consists of 17 residues. V shed 5 bases and J 0 bases; nucleotides not matched to a gene: 11. Germline assignment: CDR1 SGHTA and CDR2 FQGNSA. CDR3 in DNA: TGTGCCAGCAGCCGTAGGGCGGCTAGCGGTAGCACAGATACGCAGTATTTT. Translation: CASSRRAASGSTDTQYF. The full variable domain, its missing parts supplied by reference TRBV7-2 and TRBJ2-3, is GAGVSQSPSNKVTEKGKDVELRCDPISGHTALYWYRQSLGQGLEFLIYFQGNSAPDKSGLPSDRFSAERTGGSVSTLTIQRTQQEDSAVYLCASSRRAASGSTDTQYFGPGTRLTVL.

This clonotype was seen repeatedly, ten times or more. This chain joins TRBV4-1 and TRBJ2-7; D is ambiguous. The CDR3 totals 14 residues. Trimming took 3 bases from V and 3 from J, leaving 12 bases between them. Germline CDR1 reads MGHRA; CDR2 reads YSYEKL. CDR3 amino acids: CASSHPRNLYEQYF. The CDR3 DNA reads as TGCGCCAGCAGCCACCCTCGAAACCTCTACGAGCAGTACTTC.

The sample holds a few counts of this clonotype. The rearrangement links TRBV20-1 to TRBJ2-3; 8 nucleotides match TRBD1. Germline CDR1 DFQATT, CDR2 SNEGSKA (reference sequence). V lost 2 bases and J lost 4; bases outside the gene matches: 11. CDR3 length: 16 residues. The CDR3: CSARRGTGGISDTQYF. The CDR3 DNA is TGCAGTGCTAGAAGGGGGACAGGTGGAATTTCAGATACGCAGTATTTT.

The chain links TRBV6-2 or TRBV6-3 to TRBJ2-5, with D tentatively TRBD1 (5 bases). Per the germline V gene, CDR1 is MNHEY and CDR2 is SVGEGT. The CDR3 length is 15 residues. V dropped 3 bases and J dropped 1 base, with 12 bases sitting between them. The CDR3 nucleotides read TGTGCCAGCAGTTATGGTAGGGGAAGCCAAGAGACCCAGTACTTC. As protein: CASSYGRGSQETQYF.